This T cell receptor beta chain comes out of a study of cytomegalovirus exposure and HLA in healthy donors. As for this clone: Its antigen is currently unknown.

The CDR3 spans 15 residues. Germline CDR1 LNHNV, CDR2 YYDKDF (reference sequence). Overall study findings and caveats: One later analysis reportedly identified an Asian-associated ancestry cluster that showed fewer N-insertions than the roughly 600-donor mean. While the bulk of TCR sequences proved rare, some public TCRs turned up in many donors.

Use of 60 Vbeta and 13 Jbeta primers characterized the PCR. Generated by immunoSEQ multiplex PCR, the TCRdb table keeps only in-frame clones and is missing some. This table has about 260,000 clones, approximately 70% appearing once. The specimen was PBMCs. The sequence was collected from a female donor in good health and CMV-seronegative. The genes are TRBV15 and TRBJ2-5, with TRBD1 as a possible D gene (6 bases). The J call is in doubt because the DNA end fits TRBJ2-7 better. CDR3 amino acids: CATSPPGQKGYEQYF. For the CDR3, the DNA is TGTGCCACCAGCCCCCCAGGACAGAAGGGATACGAGCAGTACTTC.